Listed here is a single TCR beta chain. Its antigen is as yet unknown. Trimming removed 0 bases from V and 7 bases from J, with 11 bases in between. This CDR3 has 14 residues. The germline CDR1 and CDR2 sequences are LNHNV and YYDKDF (reference sequence). This entry comes from a study of yellow fever vaccine responses in identical twins. General study findings and limits: Twins reportedly showed a vaccine T cell response that seemed partly convergent and partly personalized.

TCRdb fed the RT-PCR reads into MiXCR, producing one record per CDR3 protein. The sample has under 2,500 distinct CDR3 sequences, 75% to 80% seen once. The receptor was isolated from a woman under 30 who received the yellow fever vaccine. The material was T cells from blood (PBMCs), unsorted or a sorted subset (not recorded which), obtained before or after yellow fever vaccination (not recorded which). The chain couples TRBV15 to TRBJ2-3; possible D gene TRBD2, 5 bases. The CDR3 spells CATSRDRGLNTQYF. CDR3 in DNA: TGTGCCACCAGCAGAGATCGAGGACTTAATACGCAGTATTTT.